The 26 T cell receptor beta chains given below trace back to one sample, sequenced in a study of identical twins. TCRdb called the 5' RACE reads again in MiXCR, with one record for every CDR3 protein. The sample holds approximately 410,000 distinct CDR3 sequences, 18% seen once. The sequenced sample was naive T cells sorted from blood. The receptors here all came from a man in his fifties or sixties in good health.

This chain connects TRBV11-1 to TRBJ2-3; 10 nucleotides line up with TRBD2. CDR3 length: 18 residues. The ends lost 5 bases at V and 0 bases at J; junction bases unmatched: 11. The V gene's germline CDR1 is SGHAT and CDR2 FQDESV (reference sequence). The CDR3 protein is CASSHLAGATHSTDTQYF. CDR3 coding DNA: TGTGCCAGCAGCCATCTAGCGGGAGCGACTCACAGCACAGATACGCAGTATTTT.

At least ten counts were recorded for this clonotype. This chain links TRBV7-2 with TRBJ1-3, with D hard to call. Deletions cut 4 bases from V and 4 bases from J, with 11 bases between. The CDR3 covers 14 residues. Germline V gives CDR1 SGHTA, CDR2 FQGNSA. DNA for the CDR3: TGTGCCAGCAGCTCTACGGGGTACGGAAACACCATATATTTT. The encoded protein is CASSSTGYGNTIYF. The full variable domain, its missing parts supplied by reference TRBV7-2 and TRBJ1-3, is GAGVSQSPSNKVTEKGKDVELRCDPISGHTALYWYRQSLGQGLEFLIYFQGNSAPDKSGLPSDRFSAERTGGSVSTLTIQRTQQEDSAVYLCASSSTGYGNTIYFGEGSWLTVV.

This clonotype occurred many times. This chain connects TRBV7-9 to TRBJ1-2; D uncertain. Germline V CDR1 and CDR2: SEHNR, FQNEAQ (reference sequence). Trimming cost V 0 bases and J 4 bases, with 6 bases left between them. The CDR3 runs 13 residues. CDR3 sequence (DNA): TGTGCCAGCAGCTTAGCGGCCCTCTATGGCTACACCTTC. It yields the protein CASSLAALYGYTF. The full variable domain, its missing parts supplied by reference TRBV7-9 and TRBJ1-2, is DTGVSQNPRHKITKRGQNVTFRCDPISEHNRLYWYRQTLGQGPEFLTYFQNEAQLEKSRLLSDRFSAERPKGSFSTLEIQRTEQGDSAMYLCASSLAALYGYTFGSGTRLTVV.

This chain connects TRBV28 to TRBJ1-1, with D tentatively TRBD1 (5 bases). The CDR3 has 14 residues. V gave up 6 bases and J gave up 3 bases, with 14 bases separating them. Germline loops: CDR1 MDHEN, CDR2 SYDVKM. This CDR3 reads CASSRVTEYTEAFF. CDR3 nucleotides: TGTGCCAGCAGCCGGGTGACAGAGTACACTGAAGCTTTCTTT.

J is TRBJ2-5 and V is TRBV20-1; D possibly corresponds to TRBD2 (6 bases). This CDR3 comprises 12 residues. The germline gives CDR1 DFQATT, CDR2 SNEGSKA (reference sequence). V gave up 4 bases and J gave up 5 bases, with 11 bases separating them. CDR3 sequence: CSANRGMETQYF. As DNA, the CDR3 is TGCAGTGCTAATCGGGGGATGGAGACCCAGTACTTC.

The genes are TRBV7-3 and TRBJ1-1; D may be TRBD1 (5 bases). Between the trimmed V and J ends, which lost 2 bases and 4 bases, there was a span of 8 bases. The CDR3 covers 13 residues. Looked up from germline, CDR1 is SGHTA and CDR2 is FQGTGA. CDR3 bases: TGTGCCAGCAGCTTAGGCAGGGCCACTGAAGCTTTCTTT. Its translation is CASSLGRATEAFF.

In its sample, this clonotype was seen a few times. The chain recombines TRBV5-1 with TRBJ2-2; either TRBD1 or TRBD2 may supply D (5 bases each). Germline loops: CDR1 SGHRS, CDR2 YFSETQ. The CDR3 consists of 15 residues. Deletions cut 2 bases from V and 1 base from J, with 9 bases between. The DNA of the CDR3 is TGCGCCAGCAGCTTCCGGGACGAGAACACCGGGGAGCTGTTTTTT. It codes for CASSFRDENTGELFF.

The V and J genes are TRBV18 and TRBJ2-3; tentatively, D is TRBD2 (6 bases). Trimming took off 1 base at V and 3 bases at J, with 11 bases between the two ends. The CDR3 runs 15 residues. Germline CDR1 reads KGHSH; CDR2 reads LQKENI. In DNA, the CDR3 is TGTGCCAGCTCACCACTGACGGGAGCAACAGATACGCAGTATTTT. Its translation: CASSPLTGATDTQYF.

This clonotype was detected many times. The CDR3: CASSLVGTKGGYTF. As DNA, the CDR3 is TGTGCCAGCAGTTTAGTGGGCACTAAGGGTGGCTACACCTTC. The chain couples TRBV12-3 or TRBV12-4 to TRBJ1-2; D is unclear. The CDR3 sequence is 14 residues long. With 1 base removed from V and 7 bases from J, the gap between germline ends came to 13 bases.

This sequence joins TRBV4-2 and TRBJ2-2; D might be TRBD1 or TRBD2, each matching 6 bases. The CDR3 length is 16 residues. The germline V and J ends were trimmed by 5 bases and 6 bases, with 19 bases remaining between them. Germline CDR1 reads LGHNA; CDR2 reads YNFKEQ. CDR3 DNA sequence: TGTGCCAGCAGCGTTTCGACAGGAGGGAGGTCCGGGGAGCTGTTTTTT. Translating it yields CASSVSTGGRSGELFF.

Many counts were recorded for this clonotype. This chain links TRBV6-2 or TRBV6-3 with TRBJ2-2; 9 nucleotides match TRBD2. V shed 7 bases, J shed 6 bases, and the junction held 3 bases outside the gene matches. The CDR3 covers 13 residues. Germline CDR1 reads MNHEY; CDR2 reads SVGEGT. The CDR3 loop reads CASNPSGAGELFF. CDR3 coding DNA: TGTGCCAGCAATCCTAGCGGGGCCGGGGAGCTGTTTTTT.

This clonotype was seen only a few times. V is TRBV4-3 and J is TRBJ1-1; 11 bases agree with TRBD1. The J segment lost 8 bases and the V segment lost 1 base, leaving 3 bases of the junction unmatched. Germline values: CDR1 LGHNA, CDR2 YSLEER. This CDR3 is built from 14 residues. CDR3 region: CASSQGRTGGEAFF. The CDR3 coding sequence is TGCGCCAGCAGCCAAGGTCGGACAGGGGGCGAAGCTTTCTTT.

This clonotype has a handful of counts. V gene TRBV20-1 combines with J gene TRBJ1-2; no definite D call. The V end lost 3 bases, the J end lost 1 base, and 15 bases lay between the germline ends. Germline lookup yields CDR1 DFQATT and CDR2 SNEGSKA (reference sequence). CDR3 length equals 15 residues. CDR3 amino acids: CSARDPELNNYGYTF. CDR3 bases: TGCAGTGCTAGGGACCCGGAACTAAATAACTATGGCTACACCTTC.

CDR3 bases: TGTGCCACCAGCAGTACAGGGGGCTTCGACGAGCAGTACTTC. It yields the protein CATSSTGGFDEQYF. The chain combines TRBV15 with TRBJ2-7, with 9 bases matching TRBD1. The CDR3 spans 14 residues. Unmatched junction bases numbered 5, after V lost 3 bases and J lost 5 bases. The germline V gene encodes CDR1 LNHNV and CDR2 YYDKDF (reference sequence).

CDR3 nucleotide sequence: TGCAGTGCTAGGGGACTAGCGGGAGGGCCCCGAAGCTCCTACAATGAGCAGTTCTTC. As protein: CSARGLAGGPRSSYNEQFF. This chain connects TRBV20-1 to TRBJ2-1; 16 nucleotides line up with TRBD2. Losses at the gene ends were 3 bases for V and 0 bases for J; bases not matched to a gene: 8. This CDR3 is 19 amino acids long. Germline CDR1 DFQATT, CDR2 SNEGSKA (reference sequence).

V gene TRBV12-3 or TRBV12-4 combines with J gene TRBJ2-5, with D maybe TRBD2 (5 bases). The CDR3 runs 13 residues. The V end lost 3 bases, the J end lost 4 bases, and 9 bases lay between the germline ends. In nucleotides, the CDR3 is TGTGCCAGCAGTTTTGGAGGCTTAGAGACCCAGTACTTC. This sequence encodes CASSFGGLETQYF.

This clonotype was counted ten times or more. The chain recombines TRBV5-1 with TRBJ2-2; D might be TRBD1 (5 bases). This CDR3 has 15 amino acids. Germline V lookup: CDR1 SGHRS, CDR2 YFSETQ. Between the trimmed V and J ends, which lost 2 bases and 5 bases, there was a span of 13 bases. CDR3 residues: CASSFGGHETGELFF. CDR3 in DNA: TGCGCCAGCAGCTTTGGCGGACATGAGACCGGGGAGCTGTTTTTT. The full variable domain, completed using reference TRBV5-1 and TRBJ2-2, is KAGVTQTPRYLIKTRGQQVTLSCSPISGHRSVSWYQQTPGQGLQFLFEYFSETQRNKGNFPGRFSGRQFSNSRSEMNVSTLELGDSALYLCASSFGGHETGELFFGEGSRLTVL.

In its sample, this clonotype was seen a few times. CDR3 protein: CASPLMVASGRSTYNEQFF. The DNA for the CDR3 is TGTGCCAGCCCGTTAATGGTGGCTAGCGGGAGATCCACCTACAATGAGCAGTTCTTC. This chain joins TRBV6-2 or TRBV6-3 and TRBJ2-1; 10 nucleotides line up with TRBD2. Germline V lookup: CDR1 MNHEY, CDR2 SVGEGT. This CDR3 region has 19 residues. The trim removed 8 bases at V and 2 bases at J, leaving 18 bases unmatched.

This clonotype appeared a single time. This chain uses TRBV3-1 with TRBJ2-1; possibly TRBD2 for D (5 bases). The CDR3 sequence is 16 residues long. Trimming took off 1 base at V and 5 bases at J, with 15 bases between the two ends. Germline V gives CDR1 LGHDT, CDR2 YNNKEL (reference sequence). CDR3 coding DNA: TGTGCCAGCAGCCAAGTAAACGGGAAGGATGACAATGAGCAGTTCTTC. Residues: CASSQVNGKDDNEQFF.

In this sample, this clonotype turned up many times. The rearrangement joins TRBV6-1 to TRBJ2-3; D unclear. Germline CDR1 reads MNHNS; CDR2 reads SASEGT. The CDR3 spans 14 residues. Trimming cost V 6 bases and J 0 bases, with 10 bases left between them. The CDR3 DNA sequence: TGTGCCAGCAGACTCACACCTAGCACAGATACGCAGTATTTT. Translated: CASRLTPSTDTQYF.

The chain combines TRBV6-2 or TRBV6-3 with TRBJ2-7; D unresolved. The CDR3 spans 12 residues. Germline V gene lookup returns CDR1 MNHEY and CDR2 SVGEGT. Trimming left V 0 bases short and J 6 bases short, with 6 bases between. CDR3 residues: CASSYSIIEQYF. The CDR3 DNA reads TGTGCCAGCAGTTACTCGATCATCGAGCAGTACTTC.

The chain couples TRBV11-2 to TRBJ2-3; 16 positions agree with TRBD2. Trimming took 5 bases from V and 1 from J; bases not matched to a gene: 6. The CDR3 has 18 amino acids. CDR1 is SGHAT and CDR2 is FQNNGV in the germline V gene. CDR3 sequence (DNA): TGTGCCAGCAGCACGGGACTAGCGGGAGGGGGGGGCACAGATACGCAGTATTTT. This translates into CASSTGLAGGGGTDTQYF.

Written as DNA, the CDR3 is TGTGCCAGCAGCTCTTCAGTTTACTACACCTTC. Protein product: CASSSSVYYTF. The chain uses TRBV7-9 and TRBJ1-2; D gene unclear. From germline, CDR1 is SEHNR and CDR2 FQNEAQ (reference sequence). The CDR3 sequence is 11 residues long. With 4 bases removed from V and 10 bases from J, the gap between germline ends came to 10 bases. Full variable domain (remainder filled in from reference TRBV7-9 and TRBJ1-2): DTGVSQNPRHKITKRGQNVTFRCDPISEHNRLYWYRQTLGQGPEFLTYFQNEAQLEKSRLLSDRFSAERPKGSFSTLEIQRTEQGDSAMYLCASSSSVYYTFGSGTRLTVV.

This clonotype was seen only a few times. The chain combines TRBV12-3 or TRBV12-4 with TRBJ2-3, with a weak D call TRBD1 (6 bases). Trimming took 3 bases from V and 1 from J, leaving 11 bases between them. CDR3 length: 15 residues. Here the CDR3 reads CASSFGDTRTDTQYF. CDR3 DNA: TGTGCCAGCAGTTTCGGGGACACCCGCACAGATACGCAGTATTTT.

The sample holds a few counts of this clonotype. The rearrangement uses TRBV5-1 and TRBJ2-6, with D possibly being TRBD1 (6 bases). CDR3 size: 15 residues. Trimming removed 4 bases from V and 2 bases from J, with 10 bases in between. Germline V lookup: CDR1 SGHRS, CDR2 YFSETQ. The CDR3 here is CASSTQGTGANVLTF. CDR3 DNA: TGCGCCAGCAGCACACAGGGCACTGGGGCCAACGTCCTGACTTTC.

The CDR3 reads CASTAPRITGDKSYNEQFF. The CDR3 DNA sequence: TGTGCCAGCACCGCCCCCCGAATTACCGGCGACAAATCCTACAATGAGCAGTTCTTC. This chain joins TRBV11-1 and TRBJ2-1; D gene ambiguous. The germline V gene has CDR1 SGHAT and CDR2 FQDESV (reference sequence). CDR3 size: 19 residues. Trimming removed 7 bases from V and 1 base from J, with 26 bases in between.